These T cell receptor beta chains were read from a single sample in a study of molecular identifiers for immune sequencing clone quantification. One entry per CDR3 protein results from TCRdb running MiXCR on the PCR reads. The profile covers around 300,000 distinct CDR3 sequences, with about 22% appearing a single time and 0.65% to 0.95% taken by the ten largest. Specimen: naive CD8+ T cells from blood, with Jurkat cell RNA spiked in. The source is a human donor in good health. Some libraries in this study had Jurkat cell RNA spiked in. Both conserved end residues are trimmed from each CDR3.

TRBV5-3,TRBJ1-4,ASSLDGDEKLS
TRBV6-2/TRBV6-3,TRBJ1-5,ASSSIGSTYQPQH
TRBV4-2,TRBJ1-5,ASSQEYPTGQPQH
TRBV19,TRBJ1-5,ASSQQGLQPQH
TRBV6-5,TRBJ1-4,ASSYGYRDPTNEKLS
TRBV5-1,TRBJ1-1,ASSYNPDMGRTEAF
TRBV5-6,TRBJ1-1,ASSLSSTEAF
TRBV30,TRBJ2-7,AWSYDYGTDKY
TRBV6-5,TRBJ1-5,ASSLLGANQPQH
TRBV30,TRBJ2-2,AWDTGGIGELF
TRBV28,TRBJ2-7,ASSPTGRYYEQY
TRBV19,TRBJ2-3,ASSILPSGRYTQY
TRBV12-3/TRBV12-4,TRBJ1-2,ASSLTSVNGYT
TRBV7-9,TRBJ2-4,ASSPTSTVAKNIQY
TRBV6-1,TRBJ2-7,ASSEVGSSYEQY
TRBV6-2/TRBV6-3,TRBJ2-7,ATADRPTYEQY
TRBV27,TRBJ2-2,ASSFTLTSGRAFGELF
TRBV13,TRBJ2-4,ASSSSGATQY
TRBV5-6,TRBJ1-2,ASSLGQGQGYT
TRBV20-1,TRBJ2-7,SASWDNSYEQY
TRBV12-3/TRBV12-4,TRBJ2-4,ASSQLAKNIQY
TRBV7-2,TRBJ1-1,ASSLGSWAEAF
TRBV14,TRBJ2-5,ASSQRGGAETQY
TRBV29-1,TRBJ2-3,SVEASTDRGSTDTQY